This T cell receptor beta chain was found in a study of early T cells in non-severe SARS-CoV-2 infection. From the 5' RACE reads, TCRdb called clonotypes with MiXCR, one entry per CDR3 protein. The sample includes tens of thousands of distinct CDR3 sequences, 7.5% to 9% of them seen just once. The CDR3 covers 15 residues. The germline gives CDR1 MNHEY, CDR2 SMNVEV (reference sequence). With V trimmed by 6 bases and J by 2 bases, 4 bases remained unmatched. Sequenced here: whole blood, sampled at baseline. The gene calls are TRBV27 and TRBJ2-6, with TRBD1 matching over 7 bases. The sequence came from an adult who was a healthcare worker with PCR-confirmed SARS-CoV-2 infection or an uninfected control (not recorded which). The CDR3 DNA sequence: TGTGCCAGCAGCCGCACAGGGGCTGGGGCCAACGTCCTGACTTTC. Its translation is CASSRTGAGANVLTF.